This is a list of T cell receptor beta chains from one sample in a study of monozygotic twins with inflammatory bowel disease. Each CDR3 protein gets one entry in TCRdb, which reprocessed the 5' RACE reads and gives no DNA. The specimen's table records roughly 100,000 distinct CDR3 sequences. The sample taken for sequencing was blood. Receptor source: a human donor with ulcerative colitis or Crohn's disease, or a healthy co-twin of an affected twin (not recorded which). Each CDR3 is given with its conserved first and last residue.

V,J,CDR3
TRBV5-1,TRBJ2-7,CASSLTGGQSYEQYF
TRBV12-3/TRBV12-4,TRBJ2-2,CASSYQDWNTGELFF
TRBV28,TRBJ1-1,CASIRQGGDTEAFF
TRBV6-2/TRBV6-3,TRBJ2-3,CASTQGGLDTQYF
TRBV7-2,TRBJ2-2,CASSSLGRGELFF
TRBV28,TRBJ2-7,CASSFRQGREYF
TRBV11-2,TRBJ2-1,CASSALGLAYNEQFF
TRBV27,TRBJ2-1,CASSFATLAGTYNEQFF
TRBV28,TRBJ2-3,CASSLISGGQYTQYF
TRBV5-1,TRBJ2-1,CASSKTSEIYNEQFF
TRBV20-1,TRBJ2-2,CSALPGQGNTGELFF
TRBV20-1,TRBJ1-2,CSARVPLNYGYTF
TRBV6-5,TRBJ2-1,CASSYGGQGSDEQFF
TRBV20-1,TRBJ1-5,CSARDISGTQPQHF
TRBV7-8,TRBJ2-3,CASSYGTGALDTQYF
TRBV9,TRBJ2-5,CASSVSEAGGPSQYF
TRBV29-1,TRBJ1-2,CSVPGPLGNYGYTF
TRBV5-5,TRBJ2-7,CASSLGLTSSYEQYF
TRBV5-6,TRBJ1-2,CASSLGGWAETIYGYTF
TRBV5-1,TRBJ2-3,CASSLYPSALTVSTDTQYF
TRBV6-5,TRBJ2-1,CASSYLKGPNAGQFF
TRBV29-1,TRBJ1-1,CSDRQGMNTEAFF
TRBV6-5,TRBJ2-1,CASSSYRFHNRGEQFF
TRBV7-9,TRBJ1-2,CASTLTGTNYGYTF
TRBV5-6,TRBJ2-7,CASSLVGGPKTYEQYF
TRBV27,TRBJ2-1,CASSFRKDEQFF
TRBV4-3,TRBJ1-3,CASSQYATGIGNTIYF